This TCR beta chain originates from a study of CD8 T cells in Susac syndrome. Turning to the study itself: The sequenced Susac syndrome patients comprised 5 or 6 with active disease and roughly 8 in remission.

RNA was extracted with the RNeasy kit, and a quantity of roughly 0.45 to 1 ug was reverse transcribed using random hexamers. TCRdb re-called the immunoSEQ multiplex PCR reads through MiXCR, storing one row per CDR3 protein. The sample contains about 180,000 distinct CDR3 sequences, roughly 94% of which appear only once. With 4 bases clipped from V and 5 bases from J, the junction kept 2 bases outside the gene matches. This CDR3 contains 12 residues. CDR1 and CDR2 (germline): MGHDK, SYGVNS. This chain connects TRBV25-1 to TRBJ2-7; 7 nucleotides match TRBD1. The source material was CD4+ T cells from PBMCs. The clonotype was recovered from a human donor with Susac syndrome. This chain's CDR3 is CASSGQGHEQYF. CDR3 bases: TGTGCCAGCAGTGGACAGGGACACGAGCAGTACTTC.